This TCR beta chain was sequenced for a study of OX40 agonist ivuxolimab in advanced cancers. Per germline, CDR1 KGHSH and CDR2 LQKENI. The V and J ends lost 4 bases and 9 bases, in that order; junction bases with no gene match: 6. The CDR3 runs to 14 residues. The assay was immunoSEQ multiplex PCR, and TCRdb's table has in-frame clones only and misses some. The table records roughly 30,000 clones, 60% to 75% of them present only once. This clonotype originated in an adult with an advanced solid tumor such as melanoma, head and neck, liver or kidney cancer. V gene TRBV18 combines with J gene TRBJ1-6; 7 bases match TRBD1. The specimen comprised CD4+ or CD8+ T cells sorted from blood, sampled in a trial of the OX40 agonist ivuxolimab. In nucleotides, the CDR3 is TGTGCCAGCTCACAAACAGGGGCGAGTTCACCCCTCCACTTT. Translating gives CASSQTGASSPLHF. Filled out from reference TRBV18 and TRBJ1-6, the complete variable domain reads NAGVMQNPRHLVRRRGQEARLRCSPMKGHSHVYWYRQLPEEGLKFMVYLQKENIIDESGMPKERFSAEFPKEGPSILRIQQVVRGDSAAYFCASSQTGASSPLHFGNGTRLTVT.